This T cell receptor beta chain was retrieved from a study of T-cell reconstitution after alpha-beta-depleted transplantation in children. This clonotype was counted many times. Unique molecular identifiers were used to barcode this TCRbeta library. TCRdb used MiXCR to reprocess the PCR reads, holding one entry per CDR3 protein. The sample contains approximately 190,000 distinct CDR3 sequences, 6.3% of which appear only once. This CDR3 is built from 14 residues. V lost 1 base and J lost 6, with 13 bases in between. Looked up from germline, CDR1 is MGHDK and CDR2 is SYGVNS. The clonotype was recovered from a girl less than two years old with combined immunodeficiency, due to receive a stem cell transplant. The sequenced sample was PBMCs, obtained before TCRalphabeta/CD19-depleted stem cell transplant. This chain links TRBV25-1 with TRBJ2-7; D uncertain. The CDR3 is CASSESPVAFEQYF. CDR3 in DNA: TGTGCCAGCAGTGAATCCCCCGTAGCTTTCGAGCAGTACTTC.